The 3 T cell receptor beta chains below all came from one sample that was sequenced in a study of blood T cell repertoires in COVID-19. Clones were sequenced by immunoSEQ multiplex PCR, and TCRdb holds only the in-frame ones, with some missing. The sample records over 200,000 clones, nearly 90% being singletons. Sequences were obtained from peripheral blood. The receptors originated from a woman aged 18 to 35 who had recovered from COVID-19.

The chain recombines TRBV4-3 with TRBJ1-2; TRBD1 matches at 11 bases. Looked up from germline, CDR1 is LGHNA and CDR2 is YSLEER. The length of the CDR3 is 15 residues. The junction had 1 base not matched to a gene; V was cut back by 0 bases and J by 4 bases. CDR3 residues: CASSQEGQGVYGYTF. CDR3 coding DNA: TGCGCCAGCAGCCAAGAGGGACAGGGGGTCTATGGCTACACCTTC.

This sequence joins TRBV3-1 (or the pseudogene TRBV3-2) and TRBJ2-1; TRBD2 matches 13 bases. This CDR3 has 17 residues. V lost 4 bases to trimming and J lost 7 bases; unmatched junction nucleotides: 10. Germline V gene sequence: CDR1 LGHDT, CDR2 YNNKEL (reference sequence). The CDR3 nucleotides read TGTGCCAGCAGCCGGGAACTAGCGGGAGGGCCGGTGAATGAGCAGTTCTTC. Its translation: CASSRELAGGPVNEQFF.

In nucleotides, the CDR3 is TGCGCCAGCAGCCAAGAGGAGGGGTGGAGGGAGCTGTTTTTT. Translated: CASSQEEGWRELFF. V usage is TRBV4-1 and J usage is TRBJ2-2; D possibly corresponds to TRBD2 (6 bases). There are 14 residues in the CDR3. Looked up from germline, CDR1 is MGHRA and CDR2 is YSYEKL. The V end lost 0 bases, the J end lost 9 bases, and 11 bases lay between the germline ends.